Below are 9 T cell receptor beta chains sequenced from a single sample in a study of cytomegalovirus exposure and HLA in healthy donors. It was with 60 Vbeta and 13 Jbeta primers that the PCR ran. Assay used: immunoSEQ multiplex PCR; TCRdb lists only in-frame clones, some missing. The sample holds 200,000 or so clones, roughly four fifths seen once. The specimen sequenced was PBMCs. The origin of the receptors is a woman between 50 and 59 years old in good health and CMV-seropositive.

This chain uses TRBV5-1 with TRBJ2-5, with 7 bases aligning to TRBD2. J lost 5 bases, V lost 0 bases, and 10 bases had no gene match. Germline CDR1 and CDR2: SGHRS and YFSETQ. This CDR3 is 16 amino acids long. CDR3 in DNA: TGCGCCAGCAGCTTGGCCGCCGGGACTACCAGGGAGACCCAGTACTTC. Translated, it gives CASSLAAGTTRETQYF.

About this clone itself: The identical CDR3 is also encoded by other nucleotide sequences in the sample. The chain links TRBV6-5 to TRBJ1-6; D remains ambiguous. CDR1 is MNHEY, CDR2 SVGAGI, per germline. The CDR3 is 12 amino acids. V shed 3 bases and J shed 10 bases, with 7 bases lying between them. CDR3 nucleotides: TGTGCCAGCAGTTATGGCAACTCACCCCTCCACTTT. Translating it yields CASSYGNSPLHF.

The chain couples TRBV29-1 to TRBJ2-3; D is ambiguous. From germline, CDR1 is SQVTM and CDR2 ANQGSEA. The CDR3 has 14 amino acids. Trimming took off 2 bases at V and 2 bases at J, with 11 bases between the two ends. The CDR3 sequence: CSVEILPYTDTQYF. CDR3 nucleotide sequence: TGCAGCGTTGAAATCCTCCCCTACACAGATACGCAGTATTTT.

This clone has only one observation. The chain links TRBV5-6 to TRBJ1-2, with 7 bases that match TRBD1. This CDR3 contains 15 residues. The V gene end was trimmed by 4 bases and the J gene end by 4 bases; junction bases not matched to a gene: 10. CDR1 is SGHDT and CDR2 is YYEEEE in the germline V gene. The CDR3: CASSLISTGSYGYTF. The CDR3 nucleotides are TGTGCCAGCAGCCTAATCTCGACAGGGAGCTATGGCTACACCTTC.

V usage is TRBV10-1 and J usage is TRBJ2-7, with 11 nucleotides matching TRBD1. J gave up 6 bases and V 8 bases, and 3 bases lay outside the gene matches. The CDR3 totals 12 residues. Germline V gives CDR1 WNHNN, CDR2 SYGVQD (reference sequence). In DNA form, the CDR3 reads TGCGCCAGCGGGGGGACAGGGGGCGAGCAGTACTTC. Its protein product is CASGGTGGEQYF.

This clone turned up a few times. CDR3 coding DNA: TGTGCCACCTCGCTTGAAGCGGGTCCTAGGGGCTACACCTTC. It specifies CATSLEAGPRGYTF. J is TRBJ1-2 and V is TRBV6-1; D remains unclear. V lost 10 bases, J lost 8 bases, and 23 bases lay in between. CDR1 MNHNS and CDR2 SASEGT come from the germline V gene. The CDR3 is 14 residues long.

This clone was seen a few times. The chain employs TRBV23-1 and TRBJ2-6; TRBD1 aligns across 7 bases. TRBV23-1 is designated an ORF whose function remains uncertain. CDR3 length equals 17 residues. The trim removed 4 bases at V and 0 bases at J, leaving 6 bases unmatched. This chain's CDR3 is CASSPTGESSGANVLTF. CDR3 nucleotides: TGCGCCAGCAGTCCCACAGGGGAGTCCTCTGGGGCCAACGTCCTGACTTTC.

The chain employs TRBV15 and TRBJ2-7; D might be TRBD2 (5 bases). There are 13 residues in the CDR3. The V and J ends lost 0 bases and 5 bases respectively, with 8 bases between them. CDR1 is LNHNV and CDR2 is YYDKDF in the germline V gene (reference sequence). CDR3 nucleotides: TGTGCCACCAGCAGAGATTCGAGGGACGAGCAGTACTTC. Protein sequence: CATSRDSRDEQYF.

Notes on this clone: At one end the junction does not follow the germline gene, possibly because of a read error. CDR3 DNA sequence: TGTGCCAGCAACTTGGGGGGGCTGGGTTCACCCCTCCACTTT. Its translation: CASNLGGLGSPLHF. The V call is TRBV5-4, the J call TRBJ1-6; weak D call: TRBD1 (6 bases). CDR3 size: 14 residues. The germline V gene encodes CDR1 SGHNT and CDR2 YYREEE (reference sequence).